A single sample is the source of the 24 T cell receptor beta chains below, sequenced in a study of shared clonotypes between healthy human individuals. Sequenced by immunoSEQ multiplex PCR; TCRdb stores in-frame clones only, minus some. The table lists over a million clones, around 75% of them singletons. Sample: memory CD4+ T cells sorted from blood. Subset indicated: CD45RA-negative fraction. These receptors all come from a man aged 18 to 30 in good health.

The chain joins TRBV7-8 to TRBJ2-1; TRBD2 matches at 10 bases. V trimming: 5 bases; J trimming: 5 bases; junction bases outside the gene matches: 15. The CDR3 contains 18 residues. Germline CDR1 reads SGHVS; CDR2 reads FQNEAQ. CDR3 residues: CASSRGLSRTSGDNEQFF. The CDR3 coding sequence is TGTGCCAGCAGCCGGGGCCTCTCTAGGACTAGCGGCGACAATGAGCAGTTCTTC.

The J gene is TRBJ1-6, the V gene TRBV10-3, with 10 bases that match TRBD1. The CDR3 consists of 14 residues. Per the germline V gene, CDR1 is ENHRY and CDR2 is SYGVKD. V lost 6 bases and J lost 10; bases outside the gene matches: 6. This CDR3 reads CAIRTGGPGSPLHF. In nucleotides, the CDR3 is TGTGCCATCAGGACAGGGGGCCCGGGGTCACCCCTCCACTTT.

This CDR3 is CASSYQDRAQTQYF. The CDR3 DNA is TGTGCCAGCAGTTACCAAGACCGGGCGCAGACCCAGTACTTC. V gene TRBV6-5 combines with J gene TRBJ2-5; no clear D. The CDR3 has 14 residues. The V gene lost 2 bases and the J gene lost 6 bases, with 13 bases spanning the gap. In germline, CDR1 is MNHEY, CDR2 SVGAGI.

The chain is built from TRBV30 and TRBJ1-1; weak D call: TRBD1 (6 bases). CDR1 and CDR2 from the germline V gene are GTSNPN and SVGIG (reference sequence). The CDR3 runs to 17 residues. V lost 0 bases, J lost 4 bases, and 21 bases lay in between. The CDR3: CAWSVPRQVQRSTEAFF. The CDR3 nucleotides are TGTGCCTGGAGTGTTCCCCGACAGGTTCAAAGGTCCACTGAAGCTTTCTTT.

This rearrangement joins TRBV9 to TRBJ2-1, with 9 bases fitting TRBD2. CDR3 size: 15 residues. V lost 4 bases to trimming and J lost 5 bases; unmatched junction nucleotides: 7. Germline CDR1 and CDR2: SGDLS and YYNGEE. The DNA of the CDR3 is TGTGCCAGCAGCTCGATAGCGGGAGTTGACAATGAGCAGTTCTTC. Translating gives CASSSIAGVDNEQFF.

This clone was seen only once. The chain recombines TRBV6-1 with TRBJ2-6; 7 bases agree with TRBD1. Germline loops: CDR1 MNHNS, CDR2 SASEGT. The CDR3 is made up of 15 amino acids. Trimming removed 7 bases from V and 4 bases from J; junction bases left unmatched: 7. The CDR3 DNA reads TGTGCCAGCAAGACTACAGGGGCCGGGGCCAACGTCCTGACTTTC. Protein: CASKTTGAGANVLTF.

The V and J genes are TRBV6-1 and TRBJ2-7, with unresolved D. The CDR3 has 13 residues. The V and J ends lost 6 bases and 5 bases respectively, with 14 bases between them. In germline, CDR1 is MNHNS, CDR2 SASEGT. The CDR3 is CASRSRLKDEQYF. The CDR3 DNA reads TGTGCCAGCAGGTCTCGCTTGAAGGACGAGCAGTACTTC.

This chain links TRBV27 with TRBJ2-3, with 7 nucleotides matching TRBD1. V lost 5 bases to trimming and J lost 7 bases; unmatched junction nucleotides: 6. This CDR3 region has 13 residues. Germline CDR1 and CDR2: MNHEY and SMNVEV (reference sequence). CDR3 residues: CASSPRTGNTQYF. CDR3 sequence (DNA): TGTGCCAGCAGTCCCCGGACAGGTAATACGCAGTATTTT.

The chain joins TRBV5-1 to TRBJ1-1; TRBD1 aligns across 9 bases. The V gene's germline CDR1 is SGHRS and CDR2 YFSETQ. V lost 5 bases, J lost 5 bases, and 22 bases stayed unmatched. This CDR3 region has 19 residues. In nucleotides, the CDR3 is TGCGCCAGCAGTCCGCAGCCTAGGACAGGGGCAGGGTTGACGACTGAAGCTTTCTTT. Protein product: CASSPQPRTGAGLTTEAFF.

This chain joins TRBV7-3 and TRBJ2-3; D is unclear. The germline V and J ends were trimmed by 4 bases and 5 bases, with 10 bases remaining between them. There are 13 residues in the CDR3. Germline CDR1 reads SGHTA; CDR2 reads FQGTGA. This CDR3 reads CASSSAPRDTQYF. The CDR3 bases are TGTGCCAGCAGCTCTGCGCCACGAGATACGCAGTATTTT.

The chain links TRBV5-4 to TRBJ2-7; TRBD2 matches at 9 bases. This CDR3 region has 14 residues. With V trimmed by 0 bases and J by 3 bases, 1 base remained unmatched. Per the germline V gene, CDR1 is SGHNT and CDR2 is YYREEE (reference sequence). The CDR3 loop reads CASSLDSGSYEQYF. In DNA form, the CDR3 reads TGTGCCAGCAGCTTGGATAGCGGGAGCTACGAGCAGTACTTC.

The chain is built from TRBV11-2 and TRBJ2-7; D unclear. Germline V gives CDR1 SGHAT, CDR2 FQNNGV. Trimming took off 0 bases at V and 7 bases at J, with 7 bases between the two ends. The length of the CDR3 is 12 residues. The CDR3 is CASSLDLTEQYF. The CDR3, as DNA: TGTGCCAGCAGCTTAGATCTGACAGAGCAGTACTTC. Complete variable domain (other parts from reference TRBV11-2 and TRBJ2-7): EAGVAQSPRYKIIEKRQSVAFWCNPISGHATLYWYQQILGQGPKLLIQFQNNGVVDDSQLPKDRFSAERLKGVDSTLKIQPAKLEDSAVYLCASSLDLTEQYFGPGTRLTVT.

The chain is built from TRBV6-5 and TRBJ2-4, with D perhaps matching TRBD1 (6 bases). Trimming removed 6 bases at V and 6 bases at J, with 12 bases between. From germline, CDR1 is MNHEY and CDR2 SVGAGI. CDR3 size: 13 residues. This chain's CDR3 is CASSPGQLNIQYF. The CDR3, as DNA: TGTGCCAGCAGCCCTGGACAGTTAAACATTCAGTACTTC.

This clone was found once. V usage is TRBV27 and J usage is TRBJ2-2; TRBD1 agrees at 7 bases. The germline V gene encodes CDR1 MNHEY and CDR2 SMNVEV (reference sequence). Trimming took 2 bases from V and 0 from J; bases not matched to a gene: 3. CDR3 length: 16 amino acids. The CDR3 is CASSLEGAANTGELFF. CDR3 in DNA: TGTGCCAGCAGTTTAGAGGGGGCAGCGAACACCGGGGAGCTGTTTTTT.

The chain employs TRBV7-3 and TRBJ2-1; D possibly matches TRBD1 or TRBD2 (5 bases each). This CDR3 is 12 amino acids long. Germline CDR1 and CDR2: SGHTA and FQGTGA. The V gene lost 4 bases and the J gene lost 10 bases, with 11 bases spanning the gap. In DNA form, the CDR3 reads TGTGCCAGCAGCTCGGGACGACTCGAGCAGTTCTTC. Protein sequence: CASSSGRLEQFF.

A note on this clone: Other DNA sequences in this sample translate to the same CDR3. The rearrangement uses TRBV7-9 and TRBJ1-2; the D is unclear. The V gene's germline CDR1 is SEHNR and CDR2 FQNEAQ (reference sequence). The V and J ends lost 5 bases and 0 bases respectively, with 10 bases between them. The CDR3 sequence is 14 residues long. The CDR3 nucleotides are TGTGCCAGCAGCCCCACCGGGGCTAACTATGGCTACACCTTC. Translation gives CASSPTGANYGYTF.

There are many counts of this clone. The V call is TRBV30, the J call TRBJ1-1; 7 bases match TRBD1. Germline V lookup: CDR1 GTSNPN, CDR2 SVGIG (reference sequence). The J segment lost 0 bases and the V segment lost 1 base, leaving 11 bases of the junction unmatched. The CDR3 covers 17 residues. The CDR3 region has the DNA TGTGCCTGGAGTGAGACAGGGATATTCGCATTGAACACTGAAGCTTTCTTT. Its protein product is CAWSETGIFALNTEAFF.

About this clone itself: The sample has other DNA sequences that encode this CDR3 too. The chain carries TRBV6-6 and TRBJ1-2; unclear D gene. Germline loops: CDR1 MNHNY, CDR2 SVGAGI (reference sequence). V was clipped by 0 bases and J by 5 bases, with 7 bases between them. The CDR3 is 13 amino acids. The CDR3 protein is CASSYSGSYGYTF. In DNA form, the CDR3 reads TGTGCCAGCAGTTACTCAGGCAGTTATGGCTACACCTTC.

The V and J genes are TRBV11-2 and TRBJ1-1; D might be TRBD1 (5 bases). The CDR3 runs 14 residues. Trimming stripped 5 bases from V and 7 bases from J, with 17 bases between. Germline V gene data show CDR1 as SGHAT and CDR2 as FQNNGV. CDR3 coding DNA: TGTGCCAGCAGCAATGGAGGGACCTCTCATGAAGCTTTCTTT. It encodes CASSNGGTSHEAFF. The full variable domain, with the rest looked up from reference TRBV11-2 and TRBJ1-1, is EAGVAQSPRYKIIEKRQSVAFWCNPISGHATLYWYQQILGQGPKLLIQFQNNGVVDDSQLPKDRFSAERLKGVDSTLKIQPAKLEDSAVYLCASSNGGTSHEAFFGQGTRLTVV.

The J gene is TRBJ1-2, the V gene TRBV11-2, with D hard to call. The CDR3 has 14 residues. Germline CDR1 and CDR2: SGHAT and FQNNGV. The germline V and J ends were trimmed by 5 bases and 4 bases, with 14 bases remaining between them. CDR3: CASSALRSTYGYTF. As DNA, the CDR3 is TGTGCCAGCAGCGCACTAAGGAGTACCTATGGCTACACCTTC.

The V gene is TRBV4-1, the J gene TRBJ2-3; D might be TRBD1 or TRBD2, each matching 5 bases. Trimming shortened V by 2 bases and J by 3 bases, and 15 bases separated the two germline ends. CDR3 size: 16 residues. The V gene's germline CDR1 is MGHRA and CDR2 YSYEKL. The DNA of the CDR3 is TGCGCCAGCAGCCAAACCGGGACGGAACCGACAGATACGCAGTATTTT. Translated, it gives CASSQTGTEPTDTQYF.

The gene calls are TRBV5-6 and TRBJ1-3, with D unclear. This CDR3 has 18 amino acids. Trimming left V 1 base short and J 1 base short, with 18 bases between. Germline CDR1 is SGHDT and CDR2 is YYEEEE. The CDR3 protein is CASSLLGRSSRSGNTIYF. CDR3 DNA: TGTGCCAGCAGCTTGCTGGGGAGGTCAAGTAGATCTGGAAACACCATATATTTT.

A remark on this clone: Other DNA sequences within the sample encode an identical CDR3. J is TRBJ2-3 and V is TRBV11-2; no clear D gene. The germline V gene encodes CDR1 SGHAT and CDR2 FQNNGV. The CDR3 is made up of 13 amino acids. V lost 0 bases and J 3 bases, leaving 4 bases between the germline ends. CDR3 coding DNA: TGTGCCAGCAGCTTAGAGAGGACAGATACGCAGTATTTT. It is translated as CASSLERTDTQYF.

The chain is built from TRBV19 and TRBJ2-7, with TRBD2 as a possible D gene (5 bases). Germline assignment: CDR1 LNHDA and CDR2 SQIVND (reference sequence). The CDR3 runs to 15 residues. Trimming removed 3 bases at V and 0 bases at J, with 12 bases between. CDR3 sequence: CASSIRGGSSYEQYF. As DNA, the CDR3 is TGTGCCAGTAGTATCCGAGGCGGGTCCTCCTACGAGCAGTACTTC.